These 27 T cell receptor beta chains were sequenced from one sample in a study of T cells in Graves' hyperthyroidism and ophthalmopathy. TCR beta CDR3 sequences were amplified from RNA transcripts. HTBI primers were the set used in a first-round RT-PCR of the TCR CDR3. Each CDR3 protein gets one entry after TCRdb re-called the multiplex PCR reads with MiXCR. The profile covers approximately 370,000 distinct CDR3 sequences, with about 18% appearing a single time and approximately 33% taken by the ten largest. The sequenced material came from blood. These receptor sequences come from a woman aged 30 to 39 with Graves' hyperthyroidism that later progressed to Graves' ophthalmopathy.

This clonotype appeared many times. V is TRBV30 and J is TRBJ2-3, with TRBD2 as a possible D gene (6 bases). The CDR3 sequence is 15 residues long. Germline CDR1 reads GTSNPN; CDR2 reads SVGIG (reference sequence). Deletions cut 2 bases from V and 3 bases from J, with 15 bases between. Here the CDR3 DNA reads TGTGCCTGGAGTCCCTACTACGGAGGGACAGATACGCAGTATTTT. It codes for CAWSPYYGGTDTQYF. The entire variable domain, with the rest obtained from reference TRBV30 and TRBJ2-3, is as follows: SQTIHQWPATLVQPVGSPLSLECTVEGTSNPNLYWYRQAAGRGLQLLFYSVGIGQISSEVPQNLSASRPQDRQFILSSKKLLLSDSGFYLCAWSPYYGGTDTQYFGPGTRLTVL.

V and J are TRBV12-3 or TRBV12-4 and TRBJ2-7; D is unresolved. Trimming stripped 7 bases from V and 0 bases from J, with 10 bases between. CDR3 length equals 13 residues. The DNA for the CDR3 is TGTGCCAGCACCCTTACAAGCTCCTACGAGCAGTACTTC. Translation: CASTLTSSYEQYF.

This clonotype was seen repeatedly, ten times or more. Here the CDR3 reads CASSEAWGLNEKLFF. Written as DNA, the CDR3 is TGTGCCAGCAGTGAAGCGTGGGGCCTTAATGAAAAACTGTTTTTT. The chain uses TRBV6-1 and TRBJ1-4, with D possibly matching TRBD1 (5 bases). The CDR3 sequence is 15 residues long. Looked up from germline, CDR1 is MNHNS and CDR2 is SASEGT. Trimming left V 0 bases short and J 4 bases short, with 9 bases between.

This clonotype was seen more than once but under ten times. The chain joins TRBV28 to TRBJ1-2; the match to TRBD1 covers 12 bases. Per the germline V gene, CDR1 is MDHEN and CDR2 is SYDVKM. This CDR3 comprises 14 residues. V shed 6 bases and J 6 bases; nucleotides not matched to a gene: 5. In DNA, the CDR3 is TGTGCCAGCAGAGGGGACAGGGGGCGGGATGGCTACACCTTC. This gives the protein CASRGDRGRDGYTF.

The table lists this clonotype with many counts. J is TRBJ2-3 and V is TRBV7-9; tentative D call: TRBD1 (6 bases). CDR3 size: 16 residues. CDR1 SEHNR and CDR2 FQNEAQ come from the germline V gene (reference sequence). V was shortened by 9 bases and J by 3 bases, with 22 bases between the two germline ends. CDR3 DNA: TGTGCCAGTTACGAACTGCTTGGGGGCGCGACAGATACGCAGTATTTT. Its protein is CASYELLGGATDTQYF.

This clonotype was seen more than once but under ten times. The chain is built from TRBV20-1 and TRBJ2-3, with 14 bases that match TRBD2. J was trimmed by 3 bases and V by 3 bases; bases with no gene match: 5. CDR3 length equals 16 residues. Germline-derived CDR1 and CDR2 are DFQATT and SNEGSKA (reference sequence). The CDR3 loop is CSARGLAGEVTDTQYF. In nucleotides, the CDR3 is TGCAGTGCTAGGGGACTAGCGGGAGAGGTTACAGATACGCAGTATTTT.

This clonotype has ten or more counts. The chain has TRBV29-1 and TRBJ2-7, with TRBD2 identical over 8 bases. The CDR3 extends over 15 amino acids. CDR1 SQVTM and CDR2 ANQGSEA come from the germline V gene. V lost 1 base, J lost 2 bases, and 7 bases stayed unmatched. The CDR3 sequence is CSVEVLTSGPYEQYF. The CDR3 region has the DNA TGCAGCGTTGAAGTGCTTACTAGCGGCCCCTACGAGCAGTACTTC.

This rearrangement joins TRBV9 to TRBJ1-1, with a possible D match to TRBD1 (5 bases). The CDR3 has 13 amino acids. Trimming left V 3 bases short and J 3 bases short, with 9 bases between. Germline V gives CDR1 SGDLS, CDR2 YYNGEE. The CDR3, as DNA: TGTGCCAGCAGCGGCCGGGGCCACACTGAAGCTTTCTTT. This gives the protein CASSGRGHTEAFF. Filled out from reference TRBV9 and TRBJ1-1, the complete variable domain reads DSGVTQTPKHLITATGQRVTLRCSPRSGDLSVYWYQQSLDQGLQFLIQYYNGEERAKGNILERFSAQQFPDLHSELNLSSLELGDSALYFCASSGRGHTEAFFGQGTRLTVV.

The J gene is TRBJ1-2, the V gene TRBV4-1, with TRBD1 as a possible D gene (5 bases). CDR3 length: 13 amino acids. V lost 5 bases and J 8 bases, leaving 15 bases between the germline ends. CDR1 is MGHRA, CDR2 YSYEKL, per germline. The CDR3 reads CASSTPGLEGYTF. The CDR3 DNA follows: TGCGCCAGCAGCACGCCAGGGTTGGAGGGCTACACCTTC.

This clonotype was recorded many times. This chain links TRBV7-2 with TRBJ2-1, with 7 positions matching TRBD2. There are 17 residues in the CDR3. V trimming: 5 bases; J trimming: 5 bases; junction bases outside the gene matches: 15. Germline CDR1 SGHTA, CDR2 FQGNSA. The CDR3 bases are TGTGCCAGCAGCCGCGGCCCTAGCGGCCAGTTCGACAATGAGCAGTTCTTC. It encodes CASSRGPSGQFDNEQFF.

With regard to this clonotype: A much larger clone differs from this one at a single base, so this may be a read error. The DNA of the CDR3 is TGTGCCAGCGGAGACAGACACTCTGGAAACACCATATATTTT. Translated: CASGDRHSGNTIYF. The V call is TRBV19, the J call TRBJ1-3, with D perhaps TRBD1 (5 bases). The CDR3 contains 14 residues. Germline CDR1 and CDR2: LNHDA and SQIVND (reference sequence). V was cut by 9 bases and J by 0 bases, with 12 bases left in between.

This clonotype was seen more than once but under ten times. This chain links TRBV11-2 with TRBJ2-2; 10 bases line up with TRBD2. The junction had 7 bases not matched to a gene; V was cut back by 2 bases and J by 1 base. Germline V gene lookup returns CDR1 SGHAT and CDR2 FQNNGV. The CDR3 has 18 residues. As DNA, the CDR3 is TGTGCCAGCAGCTTATTCTCTTTAGCGGGAGGGAACACCGGGGAGCTGTTTTTT. It codes for CASSLFSLAGGNTGELFF.

Ten or more counts support this clonotype. This chain joins TRBV20-1 and TRBJ2-7; 10 bases are a match to TRBD1. This CDR3 is 17 amino acids long. Germline CDR1 is DFQATT and CDR2 is SNEGSKA (reference sequence). With 0 bases clipped from V and 3 bases from J, the junction kept 11 bases outside the gene matches. The CDR3 coding sequence is TGCAGTGCTAGAGACGGTGGACAGGGGGTTTCTCTCTACGAGCAGTACTTC. Protein: CSARDGGQGVSLYEQYF.

This clonotype was seen a few times. J is TRBJ2-7 and V is TRBV27; possible D gene TRBD2, 5 bases. Germline CDR1 and CDR2: MNHEY and SMNVEV (reference sequence). V shed 7 bases and J shed 1 base, with 11 bases lying between them. The CDR3 length is 13 residues. The CDR3 DNA sequence: TGTGCCAGCACCCGAGCGGATTCCTACGAGCAGTACTTC. Translating gives CASTRADSYEQYF.

There are many counts of this clonotype. This chain joins TRBV20-1 and TRBJ2-1; D perhaps matches TRBD2 (6 bases). There are 15 residues in the CDR3. CDR1 is DFQATT, CDR2 SNEGSKA, per germline (reference sequence). The V gene lost 3 bases and the J gene lost 7 bases, with 19 bases spanning the gap. In nucleotides, the CDR3 is TGCAGTGCTAGGGAGGGAGCTAGTTCGCGGAATGAGCAGTTCTTC. The encoded protein is CSAREGASSRNEQFF.

This clonotype was counted at least ten times. V is TRBV6-1 and J is TRBJ2-2, with TRBD1 matching over 7 bases. This CDR3 comprises 15 residues. With 2 bases clipped from V and 1 base from J, the junction kept 1 base outside the gene matches. CDR1 is MNHNS, CDR2 SASEGT, per germline. CDR3 nucleotides: TGTGCCAGCAGTGAACACAGGGGGAACACCGGGGAGCTGTTTTTT. Its translation is CASSEHRGNTGELFF.

This clonotype came up a few times. This chain uses TRBV7-9 with TRBJ1-1, with TRBD1 matching over 7 bases. The germline gives CDR1 SEHNR, CDR2 FQNEAQ (reference sequence). The CDR3 contains 15 residues. Unmatched junction bases numbered 9, after V lost 5 bases and J lost 3 bases. The CDR3 region has the DNA TGTGCCAGCAGCCATCCACAGGGGCGGTACACTGAAGCTTTCTTT. Protein product: CASSHPQGRYTEAFF. The full variable domain, rest sourced from reference TRBV7-9 and TRBJ1-1, is DTGVSQNPRHKITKRGQNVTFRCDPISEHNRLYWYRQTLGQGPEFLTYFQNEAQLEKSRLLSDRFSAERPKGSFSTLEIQRTEQGDSAMYLCASSHPQGRYTEAFFGQGTRLTVV.

With regard to this clonotype: A much larger clone is a single base away; this may be a read error. The J gene is TRBJ2-7, the V gene TRBV2; TRBD2 matches 12 bases. The V gene's germline CDR1 is SNHLY and CDR2 FYNNEI. This CDR3 comprises 18 residues. J gave up 6 bases and V 3 bases, and 15 bases lay outside the gene matches. CDR3 DNA: TGTGCCAGCAGTGACGAGACAGTAATGACTAGCGGGAGTAGCGAGCAGTACTTC. Amino acids: CASSDETVMTSGSSEQYF.

This clonotype was recorded at least ten times. The chain couples TRBV28 to TRBJ2-1; 8 nucleotides agree with TRBD2. V lost 4 bases and J lost 0; bases outside the gene matches: 5. Germline V CDR1 and CDR2: MDHEN, SYDVKM. The CDR3 totals 16 residues. The DNA of the CDR3 is TGTGCCAGCAGTTCACTAGCGGCAAGCTCCTACAATGAGCAGTTCTTC. It encodes CASSSLAASSYNEQFF.

This clonotype was observed a handful of times. The rearrangement uses TRBV20-1 and TRBJ1-1; D is undetermined. The CDR3 consists of 13 residues. Trimming left V 1 base short and J 1 base short, with 7 bases between. Germline lookup yields CDR1 DFQATT and CDR2 SNEGSKA (reference sequence). The CDR3 sequence: CSARGVSNTEAFF. Here the CDR3 DNA reads TGCAGTGCTAGAGGAGTCTCGAACACTGAAGCTTTCTTT.

In this sample, this clonotype turned up once. This could be a read error, since a much larger clone is one nucleotide away. Because the CDR3 is missing its conserved closing phenylalanine or tryptophan, this is likely a read error. The chain recombines TRBV5-1 with TRBJ1-6, with D possibly matching TRBD1 (5 bases). Germline loops: CDR1 SGHRS, CDR2 YFSETQ. The CDR3 runs 14 residues. With 0 bases removed from V and 10 bases from J, the gap between germline ends came to 11 bases. Here the CDR3 DNA reads TGCGCCAGCAGCTTGGAAGGGCAGGGATCACCCCTCCACCTT. Its protein is CASSLEGQGSPLHL.

In its sample, this clonotype was seen a few times. CDR3 DNA sequence: TGTGCCAGCAGCCCTAATCTCGAAGATACGCAGTATTTT. Translated, it gives CASSPNLEDTQYF. This chain links TRBV3-1 with TRBJ2-3; D remains unclear. Trimming stripped 4 bases from V and 5 bases from J, with 10 bases between. There are 13 residues in the CDR3. CDR1 and CDR2 (germline): LGHDT, YNNKEL (reference sequence).

This clonotype was seen a handful of times. The chain uses TRBV11-2 and TRBJ1-1; the D gene is possibly TRBD1 (6 bases). Germline values: CDR1 SGHAT, CDR2 FQNNGV. The length of the CDR3 is 18 residues. Trimming left V 1 base short and J 3 bases short, with 21 bases between. The CDR3 DNA sequence: TGTGCCAGCAGCTTAGGGGGGGCAGCCCGGGCGGGGGACACTGAAGCTTTCTTT. Its translation: CASSLGGAARAGDTEAFF.

This clonotype has ten or more counts. The chain has TRBV15 and TRBJ1-5; D may be TRBD1 (5 bases). This CDR3 spans 15 amino acids. Germline CDR1 is LNHNV and CDR2 is YYDKDF (reference sequence). V shed 1 base and J shed 7 bases, with 14 bases lying between them. Here the CDR3 reads CATSRVGGKKQPQHF. The CDR3 bases are TGTGCCACCAGCAGAGTTGGGGGAAAGAAACAGCCCCAGCATTTT.

This clonotype has a handful of counts. The chain is built from TRBV11-2 and TRBJ2-7, with a possible D match to TRBD2 (9 bases). V was clipped by 5 bases and J by 3 bases, with 14 bases between them. Germline CDR1 is SGHAT and CDR2 is FQNNGV. The CDR3 sequence is 14 residues long. CDR3 loop: CASSAGGTGYEQYF. CDR3 sequence (DNA): TGTGCCAGCAGCGCGGGGGGGACAGGCTACGAGCAGTACTTC.

This clonotype was counted many times. This sequence joins TRBV20-1 and TRBJ2-1; 10 positions match TRBD2. Trimming cost V 5 bases and J 8 bases; bases outside gene matches: 9. Germline lookup yields CDR1 DFQATT and CDR2 SNEGSKA (reference sequence). The CDR3 is 14 amino acids. CDR3 sequence (DNA): TGCAGTGCTCAGAGCGGGGGGGGTCTCGATGAGCAGTTCTTC. Translation: CSAQSGGGLDEQFF.

V usage is TRBV9 and J usage is TRBJ2-1; 8 bases agree with TRBD2. The J segment lost 4 bases and the V segment lost 3 bases, leaving 6 bases of the junction unmatched. Germline values: CDR1 SGDLS, CDR2 YYNGEE. The CDR3 extends over 15 amino acids. The DNA for the CDR3 is TGTGCCAGCAGCGCAGCGGGAGTAGGGTACAATGAGCAGTTCTTC. This codes for CASSAAGVGYNEQFF.